The 31 T cell receptor beta chains below come from one sample, sequenced in a study of graft-versus-host responses after intestinal transplantation. Repertoires were generated with immunoSEQ multiplex PCR, while TCRdb's copy carries only in-frame clones and drops some. The table records tens of thousands of clones, 85% to 90% of them present only once. No antigen has been assigned to these receptors. This material consisted of unstimulated CD4+ T cells sorted from spleen or lymph node cells, taken before intestinal transplant. These receptors originate from a human donor who received an intestinal transplant.

In DNA, the CDR3 is TGTGCCAGCAGCGTAGCAGGGGGAGGCTACACCTTC. Residues: CASSVAGGGYTF. This sequence joins TRBV9 and TRBJ1-2; 7 bases are shared with TRBD1. Per germline, CDR1 SGDLS and CDR2 YYNGEE. Germline trimming cut 0 bases from V and 8 bases from J; bases unmatched to any gene: 1. The CDR3 length is 12 residues.

CDR3 sequence: CASGQTGLNTEAFF. CDR3 in DNA: TGCGCCAGCGGACAGACAGGGCTGAACACTGAAGCTTTCTTT. This sequence joins TRBV5-1 and TRBJ1-1; TRBD1 matches 7 bases. Trimming at V came to 7 bases and at J to 0 bases, leaving 6 bases not matched to a gene. The CDR3 runs to 14 residues. CDR1 and CDR2 (germline): SGHRS, YFSETQ.

The genes are TRBV5-1 and TRBJ2-3; TRBD2 matches at 8 bases. The V gene's germline CDR1 is SGHRS and CDR2 YFSETQ. J was trimmed by 3 bases and V by 3 bases; bases with no gene match: 9. The CDR3 runs to 16 residues. Here the CDR3 DNA reads TGCGCCAGCAGCTCGGGGGGGCAGGGAATAACAGATACGCAGTATTTT. This gives the protein CASSSGGQGITDTQYF.

V is TRBV4-2 and J is TRBJ1-6; D not resolved. This CDR3 contains 17 residues. V was trimmed by 1 base and J by 3 bases, leaving 13 bases between them. Germline lookup yields CDR1 LGHNA and CDR2 YNFKEQ. DNA for the CDR3: TGTGCCAGCAGCCAAGTTCCTTTGGGCTTCTATAATTCACCCCTCCACTTT. This codes for CASSQVPLGFYNSPLHF.

The chain recombines TRBV28 with TRBJ2-1; 13 nucleotides line up with TRBD2. From germline, CDR1 is MDHEN and CDR2 SYDVKM. This CDR3 region has 17 residues. V dropped 6 bases and J dropped 8; count of bases not matched to a gene: 13. The chain's CDR3 is CASSGILAGGPEDEQFF. The DNA of the CDR3 is TGTGCCAGCAGCGGCATACTAGCGGGAGGGCCAGAGGATGAGCAGTTCTTC.

The rearrangement joins TRBV6-1 to TRBJ2-7; the match to TRBD1 covers 7 bases. This CDR3 is 13 amino acids long. Germline CDR1 is MNHNS and CDR2 is SASEGT. V shed 7 bases, J shed 0 bases, and the junction held 3 bases outside the gene matches. CDR3 sequence: CASTGGLSYEQYF. DNA for the CDR3: TGTGCCAGCACAGGGGGTCTCTCCTACGAGCAGTACTTC.

V usage is TRBV9 and J usage is TRBJ2-7; 8 positions agree with TRBD1. V was pared by 4 bases and J by 3 bases, with 6 bases of the junction left unmatched. There are 14 residues in the CDR3. The germline gives CDR1 SGDLS, CDR2 YYNGEE. The CDR3 sequence: CASSPGQGLYEQYF. The CDR3 DNA follows: TGTGCCAGCAGCCCTGGACAGGGTCTCTACGAGCAGTACTTC.

The rearrangement joins TRBV6-5 to TRBJ1-2; D not certain. The germline gives CDR1 MNHEY, CDR2 SVGAGI. Deletions cut 6 bases from V and 5 bases from J, with 10 bases between. This CDR3 has 12 amino acids. The CDR3 sequence is CASRGSGYGYTF. CDR3 nucleotide sequence: TGTGCCAGCAGAGGATCGGGGTATGGCTACACCTTC.

The V call is TRBV2, the J call TRBJ2-5; weak D call: TRBD2 (6 bases). Germline V lookup: CDR1 SNHLY, CDR2 FYNNEI. The CDR3 sequence is 15 residues long. V lost 2 bases and J 4 bases, leaving 14 bases between the germline ends. CDR3 protein: CASSENPAGRETQYF. For the CDR3, the DNA is TGTGCCAGCAGTGAAAACCCCGCGGGGCGAGAGACCCAGTACTTC.

The chain links TRBV6-1 to TRBJ2-7, with D hard to call. This CDR3 contains 12 residues. Trimming left V 0 bases short and J 9 bases short, with 9 bases between. CDR1 MNHNS and CDR2 SASEGT come from the germline V gene. The CDR3 sequence is CASSEALSGQYF. Written as DNA, the CDR3 is TGTGCCAGCAGTGAAGCGCTCTCAGGGCAGTACTTC.

This clone was seen only a few times. V usage is TRBV18 and J usage is TRBJ2-1; 9 bases are a match to TRBD1. Germline trimming cut 4 bases from V and 3 bases from J; bases unmatched to any gene: 7. CDR1 and CDR2 from the germline V gene are KGHSH and LQKENI. The CDR3 contains 16 residues. CDR3 in amino acids: CASSRVQGADYNEQFF. In DNA form, the CDR3 reads TGTGCCAGCTCACGGGTACAGGGGGCGGACTACAATGAGCAGTTCTTC.

This clone has a handful of counts. This chain joins TRBV19 and TRBJ2-7; 11 bases map to TRBD2. CDR1 LNHDA and CDR2 SQIVND come from the germline V gene (reference sequence). Trimming removed 6 bases from V and 4 bases from J; junction bases left unmatched: 11. CDR3 length equals 16 residues. In DNA, the CDR3 is TGTGCCAGTAGCCGGGCTACTAGCGGGAGCCCTTACGAGCAGTACTTC. Its protein product is CASSRATSGSPYEQYF.

V and J are TRBV6-4 and TRBJ2-3; 10 positions match TRBD1. This CDR3 spans 15 amino acids. V lost 2 bases and J lost 1; bases outside the gene matches: 0. The germline V gene has CDR1 MRHNA and CDR2 SNTAGT. The CDR3 DNA follows: TGTGCCAGCAGTGACGGGACAGGGGGCACAGATACGCAGTATTTT. It encodes CASSDGTGGTDTQYF.

This clone has a handful of counts. The chain combines TRBV28 with TRBJ2-3, with 11 nucleotides matching TRBD2. The CDR3 length is 17 residues. Germline loops: CDR1 MDHEN, CDR2 SYDVKM. The V and J ends lost 5 bases and 0 bases, in that order; junction bases with no gene match: 7. This CDR3 is CASSPSGTSGSTDTQYF. The CDR3 DNA sequence: TGTGCCAGCAGTCCTTCCGGGACTAGCGGTAGCACAGATACGCAGTATTTT.

The chain is built from TRBV7-2 and TRBJ2-3, with 7 bases identical to TRBD1. Trimming removed 4 bases from V and 2 bases from J; junction bases left unmatched: 3. The CDR3 is 14 residues long. The germline V gene encodes CDR1 SGHTA and CDR2 FQGNSA. The CDR3 DNA sequence: TGTGCCAGCAGCTCCAGGGGGAACACAGATACGCAGTATTTT. Translation gives CASSSRGNTDTQYF.

This chain connects TRBV11-1 to TRBJ2-6; 7 positions agree with TRBD1. The CDR3 spans 16 residues. CDR1 is SGHAT and CDR2 is FQDESV in the germline V gene (reference sequence). The junction had 5 bases not matched to a gene; V was cut back by 4 bases and J by 2 bases. The CDR3 loop is CASSYTGAPGANVLTF. CDR3 nucleotides: TGTGCCAGCAGCTATACAGGGGCCCCTGGGGCCAACGTCCTGACTTTC.

This rearrangement joins TRBV29-1 to TRBJ2-5; D is ambiguous. V was trimmed by 5 bases and J by 5 bases, leaving 15 bases between them. The CDR3 consists of 13 residues. Per germline, CDR1 SQVTM and CDR2 ANQGSEA. The CDR3, as DNA: TGCAGCGTTCGTATGGTGTTGGAGGAGACCCAGTACTTC. This gives the protein CSVRMVLEETQYF.

J is TRBJ2-7 and V is TRBV7-2; D remains ambiguous. Per germline, CDR1 SGHTA and CDR2 FQGNSA. The CDR3 sequence is 14 residues long. With 2 bases removed from V and 2 bases from J, the gap between germline ends came to 10 bases. As DNA, the CDR3 is TGTGCCAGCAGCTTAAGAGACAAGGCCTACGAGCAGTACTTC. This translates into CASSLRDKAYEQYF.

CDR3 nucleotides: TGCGCCAGCAGCTCGGGACAGACCTACGAGCAGTACTTC. It is translated as CASSSGQTYEQYF. This chain uses TRBV5-1 with TRBJ2-7, with 7 bases aligning to TRBD1. Trimming took 3 bases from V and 2 from J; bases not matched to a gene: 2. Germline V gene sequence: CDR1 SGHRS, CDR2 YFSETQ. There are 13 residues in the CDR3.

The chain has TRBV5-5 and TRBJ2-2, with D perhaps TRBD1 (6 bases). The CDR3 contains 15 residues. Per germline, CDR1 SGHKS and CDR2 YYEKEE (reference sequence). V lost 0 bases to trimming and J lost 2 bases, with 8 bases between them. DNA of the CDR3: TGTGCCAGCAGCTTGGACAGGGTAAACACCGGGGAGCTGTTTTTT. Translating it yields CASSLDRVNTGELFF.

This rearrangement joins TRBV2 to TRBJ2-7; 8 nucleotides agree with TRBD1. The CDR3 consists of 15 residues. V was pared by 6 bases and J by 0 bases, with 7 bases of the junction left unmatched. Germline V CDR1 and CDR2: SNHLY, FYNNEI. The CDR3 is CASSVRQGSSYEQYF. CDR3 sequence (DNA): TGTGCCAGCAGCGTAAGACAGGGGAGCTCCTACGAGCAGTACTTC.

V gene TRBV15 combines with J gene TRBJ2-1; 12 nucleotides line up with TRBD2. This CDR3 is 17 amino acids long. Germline CDR1 and CDR2: LNHNV and YYDKDF (reference sequence). The trim removed 5 bases at V and 1 base at J, leaving 6 bases unmatched. Here the CDR3 reads CATSATSGSTSYNEQFF. Here the CDR3 DNA reads TGTGCCACCAGCGCGACTAGCGGGAGTACGTCCTACAATGAGCAGTTCTTC.

V gene TRBV5-4 combines with J gene TRBJ2-1; 7 bases align to TRBD2. Germline CDR1 and CDR2: SGHNT and YYREEE (reference sequence). The CDR3 runs to 16 residues. The trim removed 0 bases at V and 0 bases at J, leaving 3 bases unmatched. Here the CDR3 DNA reads TGTGCCAGCAGCTTGGTTATAGCGGGCTCCTACAATGAGCAGTTCTTC. Its translation is CASSLVIAGSYNEQFF.

The chain links TRBV5-1 to TRBJ2-3, with D maybe TRBD2 (5 bases). The CDR3 has 14 amino acids. Germline V gene data show CDR1 as SGHRS and CDR2 as YFSETQ. Trimming pared 0 bases from V and 2 bases from J, leaving 7 bases between. The CDR3 nucleotides read TGCGCCAGCAGCTTGGGGGAGCCCACAGATACGCAGTATTTT. Protein: CASSLGEPTDTQYF.

The rearrangement links TRBV28 to TRBJ1-2; weak D call: TRBD1 (5 bases). The CDR3 runs 12 residues. Between the trimmed V and J ends, which lost 5 bases and 8 bases, there was a span of 12 bases. CDR1 MDHEN and CDR2 SYDVKM come from the germline V gene. The CDR3 loop reads CASSPLAGGYTF. The CDR3, as DNA: TGTGCCAGCAGTCCGTTAGCAGGGGGCTACACCTTC.

In this sample, this clone turned up once. The sample contains more than one DNA sequence encoding this CDR3. The J gene is TRBJ1-2, the V gene TRBV5-1, with 7 nucleotides matching TRBD1. CDR1 and CDR2 (germline): SGHRS, YFSETQ. The CDR3 is 14 residues long. Trimming took 0 bases from V and 3 from J; bases not matched to a gene: 2. Here the CDR3 DNA reads TGCGCCAGCAGCTTGGGGCAGGGGGACTATGGCTACACCTTC. Translation: CASSLGQGDYGYTF.

The chain employs TRBV2 and TRBJ1-5; TRBD1 agrees at 8 bases. The CDR3 is made up of 13 amino acids. In germline, CDR1 is SNHLY, CDR2 FYNNEI. The trim removed 8 bases at V and 4 bases at J, leaving 4 bases unmatched. The CDR3 coding sequence is TGTGCCAGCTGGACAGGGAAAAATCAGCCCCAGCATTTT. Its protein product is CASWTGKNQPQHF.

With regard to this clone: The same CDR3 also results from other DNA sequences found in this sample. The genes are TRBV6-6 and TRBJ2-3; 13 bases are a match to TRBD2. The germline gives CDR1 MNHNY, CDR2 SVGAGI (reference sequence). V lost 5 bases and J lost 7; bases outside the gene matches: 6. The CDR3 contains 15 residues. The CDR3 spells CASSPLAGGRNTQYF. The CDR3 DNA sequence: TGTGCCAGCAGTCCACTAGCGGGAGGGCGAAATACGCAGTATTTT.

The gene calls are TRBV15 and TRBJ2-7; D is possibly TRBD1 (6 bases). This CDR3 comprises 14 residues. Germline CDR1 and CDR2: LNHNV and YYDKDF (reference sequence). V was clipped by 3 bases and J by 3 bases, with 12 bases between them. The CDR3 protein is CATSSTMDSYEQYF. In nucleotides, the CDR3 is TGTGCCACCAGCAGTACTATGGACAGCTACGAGCAGTACTTC.

The V gene is TRBV30, the J gene TRBJ1-1, with 9 positions matching TRBD1. With 5 bases clipped from V and 5 bases from J, the junction kept 12 bases outside the gene matches. CDR1 and CDR2 from the germline V gene are GTSNPN and SVGIG (reference sequence). CDR3 size: 15 residues. This CDR3 is CAWGTGRIGETEAFF. CDR3 nucleotide sequence: TGTGCCTGGGGGACAGGGAGGATTGGGGAAACTGAAGCTTTCTTT.

A few counts support this clone. This chain joins TRBV11-3 and TRBJ2-2; tentatively, D is TRBD2 (6 bases). The CDR3 is 14 residues long. Deletions cut 5 bases from V and 4 bases from J, with 11 bases between. Germline CDR1 reads SGHNT; CDR2 reads YENEEA. The CDR3 DNA is TGTGCCAGCAGCCTTAGCGGAATCACCGGGGAGCTGTTTTTT. As protein: CASSLSGITGELFF.